The 5 T cell receptor beta chains reported below all come from one sample, sequenced in a study of response to subunit inactivated influenza vaccine. Using its own MiXCR run on the RT-PCR reads, TCRdb lists one record per CDR3 protein. The sample holds 300,000 to 350,000 distinct CDR3 sequences; 20% to 25% are singletons and the top ten take roughly 10%. Sample: PBMCs from blood, taken less than 22 months after vaccination. Source of these receptors: a man between 50 and 70 years old who received an inactivated influenza vaccine.

The sample holds a few counts of this clonotype. The chain joins TRBV6-2 or TRBV6-3 to TRBJ2-2, with 10 bases aligning to TRBD2. Germline V gene lookup returns CDR1 MNHEY and CDR2 SVGEGT. This CDR3 contains 20 residues. Losses at the gene ends were 4 bases for V and 9 bases for J; bases not matched to a gene: 23. The DNA of the CDR3 is TGTGCCAGCAGTTTGCCCCGCCAGTGGGAGCGGGGGGGTAGATTCAGGGAGCTGTTTTTT. Residues: CASSLPRQWERGGRFRELFF.

The chain has TRBV20-1 and TRBJ2-6, with D unresolved. There are 14 residues in the CDR3. The V end lost 6 bases, the J end lost 0 bases, and 9 bases lay between the germline ends. CDR1 and CDR2 from the germline V gene are DFQATT and SNEGSKA (reference sequence). The CDR3, as DNA: TGCAGTGCCCTCCGAGGCTCTGGGGCCAACGTCCTGACTTTC. Amino acid sequence: CSALRGSGANVLTF.

Many counts were recorded for this clonotype. The chain uses TRBV4-2 and TRBJ1-3, with D hard to call. V lost 3 bases, J lost 0 bases, and 9 bases lay in between. The germline V gene encodes CDR1 LGHNA and CDR2 YNFKEQ. This CDR3 has 15 amino acids. CDR3 nucleotide sequence: TGTGCCAGCAGCCAGCCAGGTCACTCTGGAAACACCATATATTTT. Translation gives CASSQPGHSGNTIYF.

This clonotype has only a few counts. The rearrangement joins TRBV29-1 to TRBJ2-7; 7 nucleotides line up with TRBD1. The trim removed 7 bases at V and 6 bases at J, leaving 9 bases unmatched. The CDR3 totals 12 residues. Germline V gene lookup returns CDR1 SQVTM and CDR2 ANQGSEA. The CDR3 spells CSAKDTGVEQYF. The CDR3 nucleotides read TGCAGCGCAAAAGATACAGGGGTCGAGCAGTACTTC.

The CDR3 coding sequence is TGTGCCAGCACCGGGGAAGACTATAATTCACCCCTCCACTTT. Translated, it gives CASTGEDYNSPLHF. The rearrangement links TRBV2 to TRBJ1-6; D is ambiguous. The length of the CDR3 is 14 residues. Germline V gene data show CDR1 as SNHLY and CDR2 as FYNNEI. Trimming pared 7 bases from V and 3 bases from J, leaving 10 bases between.